This TCR beta chain came from a study of blood T cell repertoires in COVID-19. In Cohort 3, a recovered donor had either two negative PCRs, clearance, or symptom resolution. The ends lost 3 bases at V and 4 bases at J; junction bases unmatched: 2. Germline V gene sequence: CDR1 SGHAT, CDR2 FQNNGV. The CDR3 loop spans 14 amino acids. Per the authors' pipeline: From reference gene primer amplification, estimates of nucleated cell counts were derived. Sequencing used immunoSEQ multiplex PCR; TCRdb keeps in-frame clones, though not all of them. From that table come the V and J calls and clone size; the DNA was used to work out D and trimming. This sample has approximately 330,000 clones, with roughly 89% found just once.

The origin of this receptor is a woman aged 25 to 39 who had recovered from COVID-19. Source material: PBMCs or T cells enriched from blood (not recorded which). The chain employs TRBV11-2 and TRBJ2-5, with 10 nucleotides matching TRBD2. This chain's CDR3 is CASSFVAGGETQYF. The DNA for the CDR3 is TGTGCCAGCAGCTTCGTAGCGGGAGGAGAGACCCAGTACTTC.